This TCR beta chain was profiled in a study of blood T cell repertoires in COVID-19 (dated by TCRdb to 2019 to 2021). With respect to the entire study: Collaborator samples came from the United States, Italy and Spain and covered acute and convalescent phases of COVID-19. HLA class I and class II types, where available, came from metadata supplied by the sample provider rather than from assay-based typing. Samples came from the ongoing ImmuneRACE study (first 160 participants) plus 1,254 subjects from 6 global collaborators. The prospective study material was composed of cDNA or gDNA derived from T cells, B-cell-depleted T cells, or PBMCs. A freely available public database, intended as a resource for researchers studying the immune response to SARS-CoV-2, is where the repertoires were released. The sample metadata nearly always contained a de-identified subject ID, COVID-19 status, age in years and sex. Deeply sampled blood TCRbeta repertoires from subjects exposed to, actively infected with, or recovered from COVID-19 were included in the dataset. Here is what the overall study found, with its caveats: The quantity of clinical and demographic metadata differed by source and by participant and was supplied without curation.

Collaborating institutions collected whole blood in K2EDTA tubes following their own protocols. For TCRbeta analysis, collaborators shipped samples as frozen whole blood, isolated PBMCs, or DNA extracted from either of those sample types. As to this clone: Its recognized antigen is unknown. One base away there is no much larger clone; base qualities are not given.

TCRbeta CDR3 regions were amplified from genomic DNA using the immunoSEQ Assay, a bias-controlled multiplex PCR. The paper's processing steps were these. Nucleated cell counts per sample were estimated from amplification of reference gene primers within the assay. To quantify the absolute abundance of each unique TCRbeta CDR3 rearrangement, sequence reads were collapsed and filtered. Productive Simpson clonality was computed per sample as the square root of Simpson's diversity index over productive rearrangements. TCRdb carries this immuneACCESS record with in-frame sequences only. Its versions omit some clonotypes, under half of them owing to an unresolved V gene in the studies checked, with the rest unexplained. The V and J calls and clone size were taken over from that table, and D and trimming were inferred from the DNA. This sample comprises 49,000 or so clones, roughly 87% of them detected only once. The leading ten clones occupy about 7.7% of the sample.

The CDR3 measures 15 amino acids from cysteine to phenylalanine. The read is trimmed to its CDR3 DNA, 45 bases read in frame from base 1. The CDR1 and CDR2 encoded by the germline V gene (reference sequence) are SEHNR and FQNEAQ. Relative to germline, V is 1 base shorter and J is 6 bases shorter, with 15 bases between their ends. Recombination linked TRBV7-9 to TRBJ1-2; the best D guess is TRBD1, with 6 bases matching. Sequenced: peripheral blood. The receptor was derived from a man aged 60 to 75 with active COVID-19. In nucleotides, the sequence is TGTGCCAGCAGCTTAGTAGCAGGGGCGCAGGATGGCTACACCTTC. Its translation is CASSLVAGAQDGYTF.